The rows below give T cell receptor beta chains drawn from one sample of a study of Graves' ophthalmopathy and Graves' hyperthyroidism. TCRdb passed the multiplex PCR reads through MiXCR, listing each CDR3 protein once. The sample yields about 160,000 distinct CDR3 sequences, under 45% seen once. Sequenced input: peripheral blood. These receptors were obtained from a man aged 25 to 45 with Graves' ophthalmopathy. Each CDR3 is given with its conserved first and last residue. A D gene is named only where the DNA matches it firmly. Some rows mark clone size as missing; the rest say once, few, many or name a class of expanded clone.

D gene | clone size | J gene | V gene | CDR3 protein | CDR3 DNA
- | - | TRBJ2-5 | TRBV6-2/TRBV6-3 | CASSYPGLQYVF | TGTGCCAGCAGTTACCCGGGTCTCCAATACGTATTC
- | - | TRBJ2-6 | TRBV12-3/TRBV12-4 | CASTRDDYSGANVLTF | TGTGCCAGCACCAGGGACGATTACTCTGGGGCCAACGTCCTGACTTTC
TRBD1 | - | TRBJ2-4 | TRBV7-8 | CASSPTGVVAKNIQYF | TGTGCCAGCAGCCCTACAGGGGTCGTAGCCAAAAACATTCAGTACTTC
TRBD1 | once | TRBJ2-6 | TRBV6-1 | CASTQGAGANVLTF | TGTGCCAGCACACAGGGGGCAGGGGCCAACGTCCTGACTTTC
- | many | TRBJ2-7 | TRBV18 | CASSPEYRQSYEQYF | TGTGCCAGCTCACCCGAGTACAGACAATCCTACGAGCAGTACTTC
- | many | TRBJ2-3 | TRBV6-5 | CASSYRDGITDTQYF | TGTGCCAGCAGTTACCGCGACGGGATCACAGATACGCAGTATTTT
- | - | TRBJ1-3 | TRBV6-1 | CASSLPRGAGNTIYF | TGTGCCAGCAGCCTCCCGAGGGGGGCTGGAAACACCATATATTTT
- | - | TRBJ1-2 | TRBV20-1 | CSAKTNRRVTTNYGYTF | TGCAGTGCGAAAACAAATCGCAGGGTCACCACTAACTATGGCTACACCTTC
- | many | TRBJ2-7 | TRBV6-2/TRBV6-3 | CASSYSSPYEQYF | TGTGCCAGCAGTTACAGTTCGCCCTACGAGCAGTACTTC
TRBD1 | few | TRBJ1-1 | TRBV6-2/TRBV6-3 | CASSYSQGLTEAFF | TGTGCCAGCAGTTACTCACAGGGGTTGACTGAAGCTTTCTTT
- | many | TRBJ1-1 | TRBV6-5 | CASSYGQSFIAEAFF | TGTGCCAGCAGTTACGGACAGTCCTTCATCGCTGAAGCTTTCTTT
- | - | TRBJ2-7 | TRBV2 | CASSEHSGSYEQYF | TGTGCCAGCAGTGAACATAGCGGCTCCTACGAGCAGTACTTC
TRBD2 | once | TRBJ2-5 | TRBV30 | CAWSQGASGKETQYF | TGTGCCTGGAGTCAAGGGGCTAGCGGAAAAGAGACCCAGTACTTC
- | - | TRBJ2-2 | TRBV28 | CASSKHNLGELFF | TGTGCCAGCAGCAAACATAACCTAGGGGAGCTGTTTTTT
- | - | TRBJ1-2 | TRBV28 | CASSFLAGENYGYTF | -
- | many | TRBJ2-5 | TRBV19 | CASSFREGRYGGTQYF | TGTGCCAGTAGTTTCCGTGAGGGTCGCTATGGTGGGACCCAGTACTTC
TRBD1 | - | TRBJ1-6 | TRBV7-3 | CASSRQGKYGSPLHF | TGTGCCAGCAGCAGACAGGGGAAGTATGGATCACCCCTCCACTTT
- | many | TRBJ1-3 | TRBV12-3/TRBV12-4 | CASSLTGFSGNTIYF | TGTGCCAGCAGTTTGACAGGATTCTCTGGAAACACCATATATTTT
- | - | TRBJ2-2 | TRBV28 | CATLWINTGELFF | TGTGCCACCCTGTGGATCAACACCGGGGAGCTGTTTTTT
- | many | TRBJ2-7 | TRBV7-2 | CASSLYFEQYF | TGTGCCAGCAGCTTATACTTCGAGCAGTACTTC
- | - | TRBJ1-1 | TRBV6-2/TRBV6-3 | CASSLALGAEAFF | TGTGCCAGCAGTTTAGCCCTCGGGGCTGAAGCTTTCTTT
- | many | TRBJ1-2 | TRBV12-3/TRBV12-4 | CASSHPPGNSLGYTF | TGTGCCAGCAGCCACCCACCCGGAAATAGCTTGGGCTACACCTTC
- | many | TRBJ2-2 | TRBV19 | CASSGWLSGTGELFF | TGTGCCAGTAGTGGTTGGCTATCGGGCACCGGGGAGCTGTTTTTT
TRBD2 | - | TRBJ2-5 | TRBV20-1 | CSARRRELGTQYF | TGCAGTGCTAGAAGGCGGGAGTTGGGAACCCAGTACTTC
- | once | TRBJ2-7 | TRBV6-4 | CASSSTGTHSYEQYF | TGTGCCAGCAGCTCAACCGGGACCCACTCCTACGAGCAGTACTTC
- | - | TRBJ1-1 | TRBV7-9 | CASSPAGTSTEAFF | TGTGCCAGCAGCCCGGCCGGGACATCCACTGAAGCTTTCTTT
- | many | TRBJ1-1 | TRBV12-5 | CASGLVQVDASAFF | TGTGCTAGTGGTTTGGTACAGGTTGATGCTTCAGCTTTCTTT
- | many | TRBJ2-2 | TRBV6-2/TRBV6-3 | CASRATYTGELFF | TGTGCCAGCAGGGCCACCTACACCGGGGAGCTGTTTTTT
- | - | TRBJ1-2 | TRBV12-3/TRBV12-4 | CASSTQGLGYTF | TGTGCCAGCAGCACACAGGGACTTGGCTACACCTTC
TRBD1 | once | TRBJ2-7 | TRBV11-2 | CASSFPLDRGDEQYF | TGTGCCAGCAGCTTTCCCCTCGACAGGGGAGACGAGCAGTACTTC
- | many | TRBJ2-7 | TRBV28 | CASSPSASYEQYF | TGTGCCAGCAGCCCTAGCGCCTCCTACGAGCAGTACTTC
TRBD2 | once | TRBJ2-2 | TRBV7-2 | CASSSAGGNTGELFF | TGCGCCAGCAGCTCAGCGGGAGGGAACACCGGGGAGCTGTTTTTT
- | few | TRBJ2-6 | TRBV6-5 | CASSYLGGDSGANVLTF | TGTGCCAGCAGTTACCTGGGAGGAGACTCTGGGGCCAACGTCCTGACTTTC
TRBD1 | many | TRBJ2-7 | TRBV24-1 | CASWADRVTSYEQYF | TGTGCCTCCTGGGCTGACAGGGTAACCTCCTACGAGCAGTACTTC
TRBD2 | - | TRBJ2-7 | TRBV27 | CASSPTGLAAYEQYF | TGTGCCAGCAGCCCGACGGGACTAGCGGCTTACGAGCAGTACTTC
- | many | TRBJ1-5 | TRBV4-3 | CASSQDFNQPQHF | TGCGCCAGCAGCCAAGACTTCAATCAGCCCCAGCATTTT
- | many | TRBJ1-1 | TRBV30 | CAWAVGKQAFF | TGTGCCTGGGCCGTAGGCAAGCAAGCTTTCTTT
- | - | TRBJ2-4 | TRBV28 | CASSSTGTRGYF | TGTGCCAGCAGTTCTACCGGGACCCGGGGGTACTTC
- | - | TRBJ2-7 | TRBV7-2 | CASSRSGRHSYEQYF | TGTGCCAGCAGCCGGTCGGGGCGTCACTCCTACGAGCAGTACTTC
- | many | TRBJ2-5 | TRBV20-1 | CSASSDPGADLCF | TGCAGTGCTAGTTCGGACCCGGGGGCAGATTTGTGCTTC
TRBD1 | many | TRBJ1-2 | TRBV12-3/TRBV12-4 | CASRWDRGWDGYTF | TGTGCCAGCAGATGGGACAGGGGATGGGATGGCTACACCTTC
- | many | TRBJ2-2 | TRBV12-5 | CASGLSSGGAGELFF | TGTGCTAGTGGCCTCTCTAGTGGGGGTGCCGGGGAGCTGTTTTTT
- | - | TRBJ1-6 | TRBV6-5 | CASSYSGRIYSPLHF | TGTGCCAGCAGTTACTCCGGGCGGATTTATTCACCCCTCCACTTT
- | many | TRBJ1-1 | TRBV2 | CATGKFQNTEAFF | TGTGCCACCGGGAAGTTCCAGAACACTGAAGCTTTCTTT
- | - | TRBJ2-2 | TRBV12-3/TRBV12-4 | CATEVTGELFF | TGTGCCACCGAAGTCACCGGGGAGCTGTTTTTT
- | many | TRBJ2-7 | TRBV19 | CASSPGVRVYEQYF | TGTGCCAGTAGTCCCGGGGTCAGGGTCTACGAGCAGTACTTC
- | - | TRBJ2-7 | TRBV2 | CASSEGHEQYF | TGTGCCAGCAGTGAAGGACACGAGCAGTACTTC
- | many | TRBJ1-2 | TRBV7-9 | CASSFSGTLDGYTF | TGTGCCAGCAGCTTTTCAGGGACCCTCGATGGCTACACCTTC
TRBD1 | many | TRBJ1-1 | TRBV28 | CASSLGQREAFF | TGTGCCAGCAGCCTGGGACAGAGGGAAGCTTTCTTT
TRBD1 | many | TRBJ1-6 | TRBV28 | CASLRTGVSPLHF | TGTGCCAGCCTCCGTACAGGGGTCTCACCCCTCCACTTT
- | - | TRBJ1-2 | TRBV6-5 | CASSYQRQSYGYTF | TGTGCCAGCAGTTACCAACGACAGTCCTATGGCTACACCTTC
- | - | TRBJ2-7 | TRBV28 | CASSLLRGPYEQYF | TGTGCCAGCAGTCTGCTCCGGGGCCCCTACGAGCAGTACTTC
- | many | TRBJ2-7 | TRBV4-3 | CASSQGPRGSYEQYF | TGCGCCAGCAGCCAAGGCCCCCGCGGTTCCTACGAGCAGTACTTC
- | many | TRBJ2-7 | TRBV20-1 | CSAREIGEQYF | TGCAGTGCTAGAGAAATCGGCGAGCAGTACTTC
- | many | TRBJ1-1 | TRBV7-8 | CASSLAERGEAFF | TGTGCCAGCAGCTTAGCTGAAAGGGGAGAAGCTTTCTTT